Listed below are T cell receptor beta chains from one sample, sequenced in a study of blood T cell repertoires in COVID-19. Assay: immunoSEQ multiplex PCR; the TCRdb copy retains only in-frame clones and omits some. The table includes approximately 100,000 clones, approximately 80% detected once. The sequencing input was peripheral blood. The receptors derive from a man aged 60 to 69 with acute or convalescent COVID-19. The CDR3 runs from the conserved cysteine through the conserved F or W. The D gene is left open where the match is weak. Clone size is shown for a subset of rows, as once, few, many or a class of expanded clone.

NA | NA | TRBJ2-5 | TRBV10-3 | CAIRPGHYEETQYF | TGTGCCATCAGACCGGGACACTACGAGGAGACCCAGTACTTC
TRBD1 | NA | TRBJ1-1 | TRBV6-5 | CASSYQGAHTEAFF | TGTGCCAGCAGTTACCAGGGGGCGCACACTGAAGCTTTCTTT
NA | NA | TRBJ2-2 | TRBV7-3 | CASSPENTGELFF | TGTGCCAGCAGCCCAGAGAACACCGGGGAGCTGTTTTTT
NA | NA | TRBJ1-4 | TRBV2 | CASSSDRENEKLFF | TGTGCCAGCAGTTCGGACAGAGAAAATGAAAAACTGTTTTTT
TRBD1 | NA | TRBJ1-1 | TRBV3-1/TRBV3-2 | CASSQLIGGDAFF | TGTGCCAGCAGCCAATTGATAGGGGGCGACGCTTTCTTT
TRBD2 | NA | TRBJ2-7 | TRBV28 | CASSTYPGLTYEQYF | TGTGCCAGCAGTACATACCCGGGACTAACCTACGAGCAGTACTTC
TRBD2 | NA | TRBJ2-5 | TRBV5-1 | CASSFPTSGTQYF | TGCGCCAGCAGCTTCCCAACTAGCGGGACCCAGTACTTC
NA | NA | TRBJ2-2 | TRBV27 | CASSLKSRTGINTGELFF | TGTGCCAGCAGTTTAAAGAGCAGGACTGGGATAAACACCGGGGAGCTGTTTTTT
NA | few | TRBJ1-1 | TRBV5-1 | CASSGSGNTEAFF | TGCGCCAGCAGCGGCAGCGGGAACACTGAAGCTTTCTTT
TRBD1 | NA | TRBJ2-7 | TRBV6-5 | CASTPGTAYEQYF | TGTGCCAGCACTCCCGGGACAGCCTACGAGCAGTACTTC
NA | few | TRBJ2-7 | TRBV28 | CASMVGEAYEQYF | TGTGCCAGCATGGTAGGGGAGGCCTACGAGCAGTACTTC
NA | NA | TRBJ2-5 | TRBV3-1/TRBV3-2 | CASSLTGSGTQYF | TGTGCCAGCAGCCTTACCGGTTCGGGGACCCAGTACTTC
TRBD1 | NA | TRBJ1-1 | TRBV27 | CATLPGTGIRTEAFF | TGTGCCACTCTGCCCGGGACAGGGATCCGGACTGAAGCTTTCTTT
NA | few | TRBJ2-5 | TRBV14 | CASSHDPLRLEADVQETQYF | TGTGCCAGCAGCCACGACCCCCTACGGCTAGAAGCGGATGTTCAAGAGACCCAGTACTTC
TRBD1 | NA | TRBJ1-2 | TRBV6-1 | CASSEIQGGGYTF | TGTGCCAGCAGTGAAATCCAGGGGGGCGGCTACACCTTC
TRBD2 | once | TRBJ2-7 | TRBV15 | CATSRDRGLAGTISYEQYF | TGTGCCACCAGCAGAGATCGGGGACTAGCGGGGACTATTTCCTACGAGCAGTACTTC
TRBD1 | once | TRBJ2-2 | TRBV15 | CATSRPPGQGITGELFF | TGTGCCACCAGCAGACCCCCGGGACAGGGAATAACCGGGGAGCTGTTTTTT
NA | NA | TRBJ2-2 | TRBV3-1/TRBV3-2 | CASSAPSRGATGELFF | TGTGCCAGCAGCGCCCCCTCTCGGGGGGCCACCGGGGAGCTGTTTTTT
NA | NA | TRBJ1-4 | TRBV5-1 | CASSLGGANTNEKLFF | TGCGCCAGCAGCTTGGGGGGAGCAAATACTAATGAAAAACTGTTTTTT
TRBD1 | NA | TRBJ1-2 | TRBV5-5 | CASSLTGANYGYTF | TGTGCCAGCAGCTTGACAGGGGCTAACTATGGCTACACCTTC
TRBD1 | NA | TRBJ2-3 | TRBV28 | CASSVGGGRDTQYF | TGTGCCAGCAGTGTAGGGGGCGGAAGGGATACGCAGTATTTT
NA | NA | TRBJ1-1 | TRBV7-3 | CASSLRQDTLDEAFF | TGTGCCAGCAGCTTACGGCAGGATACGTTGGATGAAGCTTTCTTT
TRBD1 | NA | TRBJ1-1 | TRBV10-3 | CAIRLGGMNTEAFF | TGTGCCATCAGATTAGGGGGCATGAACACTGAAGCTTTCTTT
NA | NA | TRBJ1-3 | TRBV10-3 | CAIGHSGNTIYF | TGTGCCATCGGACACTCTGGAAACACCATATATTTT
NA | NA | TRBJ1-2 | TRBV3-1/TRBV3-2 | CASSPGEGKRYTF | TGTGCCAGCAGCCCGGGGGAGGGGAAGCGCTACACCTTC
TRBD1 | many | TRBJ1-1 | TRBV7-9 | CASSSEQGVNTEAFF | TGTGCCAGCAGCTCAGAACAGGGGGTGAACACTGAAGCTTTCTTT
TRBD2 | once | TRBJ2-7 | TRBV29-1 | CSVTGGGSSYEQYF | TGCAGCGTTACCGGGGGGGGGTCGTCCTACGAGCAGTACTTC
NA | once | TRBJ1-5 | TRBV7-2 | CASSFSWGVGNQPQHF | TGTGCCAGCAGCTTCTCCTGGGGGGTCGGCAATCAGCCCCAGCATTTT
NA | NA | TRBJ1-2 | TRBV2 | CASMDNLLPYGYTF | TGTGCCAGCATGGACAACTTGCTGCCCTATGGCTACACCTTC
NA | NA | TRBJ1-3 | TRBV24-1 | CATSDPGQRGNTIYF | TGTGCCACCAGTGACCCCGGACAACGCGGAAACACCATATATTTT
NA | NA | TRBJ1-4 | TRBV14 | CASSRGLNEKLFF | TGTGCCAGCAGCCGAGGGCTAAATGAAAAACTGTTTTTT
TRBD2 | NA | TRBJ2-5 | TRBV28 | CASSLYASGQETQYF | TGTGCCAGCAGTTTATATGCTAGCGGGCAAGAGACCCAGTACTTC
NA | NA | TRBJ1-5 | TRBV18 | CASSPPSGGRNQPQHF | TGTGCCAGCTCACCCCCCTCGGGGGGGAGGAACCAGCCCCAGCATTTT
NA | NA | TRBJ1-5 | TRBV2 | CASSRARGNQPQHF | TGTGCCAGCAGCAGGGCACGGGGCAATCAGCCCCAGCATTTT
NA | NA | TRBJ2-7 | TRBV7-8 | CASSLNFQSFLDEQYF | TGTGCCAGCAGCTTAAATTTCCAGTCCTTTCTGGACGAGCAGTACTTC
TRBD2 | NA | TRBJ2-1 | TRBV5-8 | CASQRLAGGFDEQFF | TGTGCCAGCCAAAGACTAGCGGGAGGATTTGATGAGCAGTTCTTC
NA | once | TRBJ1-5 | TRBV28 | CASSLLKLVDQPQHF | TGTGCCAGCAGTTTGCTCAAACTCGTAGATCAGCCCCAGCATTTT
NA | NA | TRBJ1-1 | TRBV4-1 | CASSPHPPRGNEAFF | TGCGCCAGCAGCCCACATCCTCCCCGCGGGAATGAAGCTTTCTTT
NA | once | TRBJ1-5 | TRBV3-1/TRBV3-2 | CASSQGTSGNQPQHF | TGTGCCAGCAGCCAAGGTACTTCAGGGAATCAGCCCCAGCATTTT
TRBD1 | once | TRBJ2-5 | TRBV6-5 | CASSSQGARETQYF | TGTGCCAGCAGTTCACAGGGGGCAAGAGAGACCCAGTACTTC
NA | NA | TRBJ2-7 | TRBV3-1/TRBV3-2 | CASSQVPRARGEQYF | TGTGCCAGCAGCCAAGTTCCCCGGGCCCGCGGGGAGCAGTACTTC
TRBD1 | once | TRBJ2-7 | TRBV5-1 | CASSLVGVGTVTYEQYF | TGCGCCAGCAGCTTGGTAGGGGTCGGGACAGTCACCTACGAGCAGTACTTC
NA | NA | TRBJ2-6 | TRBV11-2 | CASSFTVGTGANVLTF | TGTGCCAGCAGCTTCACCGTCGGGACTGGGGCCAACGTCCTGACTTTC
NA | NA | TRBJ1-2 | TRBV15 | CATRRGEGINYGYTF | TGTGCCACCCGGCGGGGGGAGGGGATTAACTATGGCTACACCTTC
TRBD2 | once | TRBJ2-3 | TRBV9 | CASSPRLAPDTQYF | TGTGCCAGCAGCCCCCGACTAGCTCCAGATACGCAGTATTTT
NA | NA | TRBJ2-2 | TRBV6-5 | CASSYSMASTGELFF | TGTGCCAGCAGTTACTCGATGGCCAGCACCGGGGAGCTGTTTTTT
NA | NA | TRBJ2-1 | TRBV7-6 | CASSFERQRNEQFF | TGTGCCAGCAGCTTTGAGCGGCAGCGTAATGAGCAGTTCTTC